These T cell receptor beta chains were read from a single sample in a study of cytomegalovirus exposure and HLA in healthy donors. The repertoire was sequenced with immunoSEQ multiplex PCR; TCRdb's copy has only in-frame clones and lacks some. The data hold some 89,000 clones, with about 85% observed a single time. Material for sequencing was PBMCs. Receptor source: a man in his forties in good health and CMV-seropositive. Each CDR3 is given with its conserved first and last residue. A D gene is named only where the DNA matches it firmly. Size is omitted from some rows. Given values are once, few, many or a class for expanded clones.

j_call cdr3_length v_call d_call clone_size cdr3_aa cdr3_nt
TRBJ1-2 12 TRBV6-1 TRBD1 - CASGQVAYGYTF TGTGCCAGCGGACAGGTGGCGTATGGCTACACCTTC
TRBJ1-1 14 TRBV11-3 - - CASSVGQARTEAFF TGTGCCAGCAGCGTGGGACAAGCGAGAACTGAAGCTTTCTTT
TRBJ2-7 14 TRBV28 TRBD1 - CASRGQGSSYEQYF TGTGCCAGCAGAGGACAGGGTTCATCCTACGAGCAGTACTTC
TRBJ1-2 14 TRBV5-1 TRBD1 - CASSPDRGRGGYTF TGCGCCAGCAGCCCTGACAGGGGGCGAGGTGGCTACACCTTC
TRBJ2-7 15 TRBV6-5 - few CASSYSTDPPYEQYF TGTGCCAGCAGTTATTCTACTGATCCCCCCTACGAGCAGTACTTC
TRBJ2-5 15 TRBV5-6 TRBD1 once CASSPRQGYQETQYF TGTGCCAGCAGCCCAAGACAGGGGTACCAAGAGACCCAGTACTTC
TRBJ1-2 14 TRBV29-1 - - CSVEGQGSSYGYTF TGCAGCGTTGAGGGTCAGGGATCGAGCTATGGCTACACCTTC
TRBJ2-2 15 TRBV19 TRBD2 once CASNGLAGGTGELFF TGTGCCAGTAACGGACTAGCGGGAGGTACCGGGGAGCTGTTTTTT
TRBJ2-7 15 TRBV14 - - CASSRLPGSSYEQYF TGTGCCAGCAGCCGCCTACCCGGTAGCTCCTACGAGCAGTACTTC
TRBJ1-1 14 TRBV2 TRBD1 - CASRMDRGGTEAFF TGTGCCAGCAGGATGGACAGGGGAGGGACTGAAGCTTTCTTT
TRBJ2-1 15 TRBV5-1 TRBD1 - CASREGTGSLNEQFF TGCGCCAGCAGGGAGGGGACAGGGTCGCTCAATGAGCAGTTCTTC
TRBJ2-7 15 TRBV11-3 TRBD2 - CASSPGLAGVGEQYF TGTGCCAGCAGCCCGGGACTAGCGGGAGTAGGTGAGCAGTACTTC
TRBJ2-5 15 TRBV21-1 - - CASSKESSAKETQYF TGTGCCAGCAGCAAAGAGAGCAGCGCAAAAGAGACCCAGTACTTC
TRBJ2-3 15 TRBV28 - - CASSARGQPTDTQYF TGTGCCAGCAGCGCGCGGGGGCAACCCACAGATACGCAGTATTTT
TRBJ1-1 14 TRBV5-1 - - CASSLRGRNTEAFF TGCGCCAGCAGCCTCAGGGGCCGAAACACTGAAGCTTTCTTT
TRBJ2-5 15 TRBV5-1 - - CASSPGAGPQETQYF TGCGCCAGCAGCCCCGGAGCAGGGCCTCAAGAGACCCAGTACTTC
TRBJ1-6 15 TRBV14 TRBD1 - CASSQDGTGLSPLHF TGTGCCAGCAGCCAAGACGGGACAGGACTTTCACCCCTCCACTTT
TRBJ1-5 13 TRBV30 TRBD1 - CAWSIGGIQPQHF TGTGCCTGGAGTATAGGGGGCATTCAGCCCCAGCATTTT
TRBJ1-6 15 TRBV2 - - CASSVQQSYNSPLHF TGTGCCAGCAGTGTTCAACAGTCGTATAATTCACCCCTCCACTTT
TRBJ2-7 19 TRBV9 TRBD2 once CASSVGGGLAGEGSYEQYF TGTGCCAGCAGCGTAGGAGGGGGTCTAGCGGGAGAGGGCTCCTACGAGCAGTACTTC
TRBJ1-5 16 TRBV18 - - CASSPTGGTSNQPQHF TGTGCCAGCTCACCAACCGGAGGAACTAGCAATCAGCCCCAGCATTTT
TRBJ2-6 18 TRBV5-1 TRBD1 - CASSLRGQGSPGANVLTF TGCGCCAGCAGCTTGAGGGGACAGGGATCTCCTGGGGCCAACGTCCTGACTTTC
TRBJ2-2 18 TRBV7-9 TRBD2 - CASSALLRLAGASGELFF TGTGCCAGCAGCGCCCTATTGAGGCTAGCGGGAGCGAGCGGGGAGCTGTTTTTT
TRBJ2-2 14 TRBV30 - - CAWSALQGPGELFF TGTGCCTGGAGTGCCCTACAGGGTCCCGGGGAGCTGTTTTTT
TRBJ2-7 13 TRBV10-2 - - CASSDALMYEQYF TGCGCCAGCAGTGATGCGTTAATGTACGAGCAGTACTTC
TRBJ2-2 12 TRBV7-9 - - CASSQFTGELFF TGTGCCAGCAGCCAGTTTACCGGGGAGCTGTTTTTT
TRBJ2-5 13 TRBV11-3 TRBD1 - CASSFTGEGTQYF TGTGCCAGCAGCTTTACAGGGGAAGGGACCCAGTACTTC
TRBJ2-7 14 TRBV27 - - CASSRAVGAYEQYF TGTGCCAGCAGTAGGGCCGTAGGGGCCTACGAGCAGTACTTC
TRBJ1-3 16 TRBV4-1 - - CASRQHTGSSGNTIYF TGCGCCAGCAGACAACATACAGGGAGCTCTGGAAACACCATATATTTT
TRBJ2-2 16 TRBV7-8 TRBD2 - CASSLAGTRNTGELFF TGTGCCAGCAGCTTAGCCGGGACTAGAAACACCGGGGAGCTGTTTTTT
TRBJ2-1 15 TRBV7-2 - - CASRLGLRPNNEQFF TGTGCCAGCAGGCTCGGACTGCGACCCAACAATGAGCAGTTCTTC
TRBJ2-3 18 TRBV18 TRBD1 - CASSPQPVRRDRGDTQYF TGTGCCAGCTCACCCCAGCCTGTCCGTCGGGACAGGGGGGATACGCAGTATTTT
TRBJ1-6 15 TRBV28 - - CASRYSSSYNSPLHF TGTGCCAGCAGGTACAGCAGCTCCTATAATTCACCCCTCCACTTT
TRBJ2-2 16 TRBV7-8 TRBD2 once CASSLARGLASGELFF TGTGCCAGCAGCTTAGCGAGGGGACTAGCTTCCGGGGAGCTGTTTTTT
TRBJ1-6 20 TRBV5-1 - - CASSLETDLHSSSYNSPLHF TGCGCCAGCAGCTTGGAAACCGATCTTCACTCGAGCTCCTATAATTCACCCCTCCACTTT
TRBJ2-3 15 TRBV7-6 - - CASSLAPTGTDTQYF TGTGCCAGCAGCTTAGCTCCGACAGGCACAGATACGCAGTATTTT
TRBJ2-3 16 TRBV27 - - CASSPRGAMSTDTQYF TGTGCCAGCAGCCCTCGGGGAGCTATGAGCACAGATACGCAGTATTTT
TRBJ2-5 12 TRBV18 - - CASSLRGETQYF TGTGCCAGCTCACTTCGCGGGGAGACCCAGTACTTC
TRBJ2-2 15 TRBV19 - - CASSISGANTGELFF TGTGCCAGTAGTATTTCGGGGGCGAACACCGGGGAGCTGTTTTTT
TRBJ2-7 16 TRBV11-2 TRBD2 - CASSVWTSGSGGEQYF TGTGCCAGCAGCGTGTGGACTAGCGGGAGCGGGGGCGAGCAGTACTTC
TRBJ2-7 13 TRBV28 TRBD1 - CASRIDRVNEQYF TGTGCCAGCAGAATAGACAGGGTAAACGAGCAGTACTTC
TRBJ1-5 14 TRBV19 TRBD1 - CASSRGQINQPQHF TGTGCCAGTAGTAGGGGACAGATCAATCAGCCCCAGCATTTT
TRBJ1-2 15 TRBV5-6 - - CASHFPAGANYGYTF TGTGCCAGCCATTTCCCTGCAGGGGCTAACTATGGCTACACCTTC
TRBJ1-1 11 TRBV7-9 - - CASSLESRAFF TGTGCCAGCAGCTTAGAATCCAGAGCTTTCTTT
TRBJ2-1 15 TRBV5-4 - - CASSPITTPYHEQFF TGTGCCAGCAGCCCAATAACCACACCTTATCATGAGCAGTTCTTC
TRBJ2-7 13 TRBV7-8 - - CASSSASNLEQYF TGTGCCAGCAGCTCCGCTAGCAACCTCGAGCAGTACTTC
TRBJ2-3 18 TRBV27 - - CASTRGGGKGMGTDTQYF TGTGCCAGCACACGGGGAGGGGGGAAGGGGATGGGAACAGATACGCAGTATTTT
TRBJ1-1 13 TRBV4-2 - - CASSPRGNTEAFF TGTGCCAGCAGCCCTAGGGGCAACACTGAAGCTTTCTTT
TRBJ2-7 13 TRBV27 - - CASSRTVPYEQYF TGTGCCAGCAGCCGGACAGTCCCCTACGAGCAGTACTTC
TRBJ2-7 18 TRBV7-9 TRBD2 - CASSRGGLALNRTYEQYF TGTGCCAGCAGCCGCGGGGGTCTAGCGCTTAACAGGACCTACGAGCAGTACTTC
TRBJ2-4 14 TRBV6-6 - - CASSYGGGQNIQYF TGTGCCAGCAGTTACGGAGGGGGCCAAAACATTCAGTACTTC
TRBJ2-3 14 TRBV2 TRBD2 few CASRPWDYTDTQYF TGTGCCAGCAGACCCTGGGACTACACAGATACGCAGTATTTT
TRBJ2-1 18 TRBV2 - - CASSAGSSLESSYNEQFF TGTGCCAGCAGTGCGGGGAGTAGCTTAGAGAGCTCCTACAATGAGCAGTTCTTC